There are a few counts of the clone carrying this T cell receptor (beta chain). This sample is part of a study of blood T cell repertoires in COVID-19. As for the study in general: PBMCs, B-cell-depleted T cells, or T cells provided the cDNA or gDNA that made up the material.

Original methodology: Reference gene primers were amplified, and this amplification served to estimate nucleated cell counts. The assay was immunoSEQ multiplex PCR, and TCRdb's table has in-frame clones only and misses some. The D gene and trimming were derived from the DNA, and the V and J assignments and clone size from that table. The sample contains 250,000 to 350,000 clones, around 91% of which appear only once. V gave up 2 bases and J gave up 5 bases, with 9 bases separating them. CDR3 length equals 14 residues. The germline V gene encodes CDR1 MNHEY and CDR2 SMNVEV (reference sequence). Sequenced sample: peripheral blood. The sequence was obtained from a woman aged 55-69 years with acute or convalescent COVID-19. The chain recombines TRBV27 with TRBJ2-2; D is possibly TRBD1 (5 bases). The CDR3: CASSLRRGTGELFF. DNA of the CDR3: TGTGCCAGCAGTTTACGTAGGGGTACCGGGGAGCTGTTTTTT.